These 11 T cell receptor beta chains were all obtained from the same sample, sequenced in a study of shared clonotypes between healthy human individuals. The protocol was immunoSEQ multiplex PCR, while the TCRdb copy is restricted to in-frame clones and leaves out a portion. The profile shows about 2,500,000 clones, about 92% of them singletons. Sample: naive CD4+ T cells sorted from blood. Subset of the sample: CD45RA+ positively selected. These receptors all come from a young man in good health.

The rearrangement joins TRBV4-3 to TRBJ2-1, with D unresolved. CDR1 is LGHNA, CDR2 YSLEER, per germline. The CDR3 sequence is 16 residues long. The V and J ends lost 0 bases and 4 bases respectively, with 13 bases between them. The CDR3 loop reads CASSQDPRAEYNEQFF. The CDR3 DNA sequence: TGCGCCAGCAGCCAAGACCCTAGGGCGGAGTACAATGAGCAGTTCTTC.

The V and J genes are TRBV7-3 and TRBJ1-2, with TRBD1 matching 8 bases. The germline V gene has CDR1 SGHTA and CDR2 FQGTGA. Trimming cost V 5 bases and J 8 bases; bases outside gene matches: 7. The CDR3 extends over 13 amino acids. CDR3 nucleotide sequence: TGTGCCAGCAGCCCGTCAGGGGGCTCGGGCTACACCTTC. Protein sequence: CASSPSGGSGYTF.

The V and J genes are TRBV10-3 and TRBJ2-5, with D unclear. V lost 3 bases and J lost 5, with 7 bases in between. The CDR3 runs to 12 residues. Germline lookup yields CDR1 ENHRY and CDR2 SYGVKD. The CDR3 DNA reads as TGTGCCATCAGTGACCCAAGGGAGACCCAGTACTTC. Translating it yields CAISDPRETQYF.

The rearrangement joins TRBV7-2 to TRBJ2-7; 9 bases are a match to TRBD1. Germline lookup yields CDR1 SGHTA and CDR2 FQGNSA. This CDR3 is built from 15 residues. The J segment lost 2 bases and the V segment lost 5 bases, leaving 7 bases of the junction unmatched. The CDR3 nucleotides read TGTGCCAGCAGCCTTGGACAGGGGAGAGCCTACGAGCAGTACTTC. Translating gives CASSLGQGRAYEQYF.

This rearrangement joins TRBV7-6 to TRBJ1-1, with TRBD1 as a possible D gene (6 bases). The CDR3 contains 19 residues. Per germline, CDR1 SGHVS and CDR2 FNYEAQ. V lost 3 bases, J lost 0 bases, and 23 bases lay in between. The chain's CDR3 is CASSFEQGIANWMNTEAFF. Here the CDR3 DNA reads TGTGCCAGCAGCTTCGAACAGGGAATCGCGAATTGGATGAACACTGAAGCTTTCTTT.

The chain uses TRBV2 and TRBJ2-5; D is undetermined. Germline lookup yields CDR1 SNHLY and CDR2 FYNNEI. V was trimmed by 3 bases and J by 2 bases, leaving 10 bases between them. The CDR3 length is 14 residues. CDR3 sequence reads: CASSDWTSQETQYF. The CDR3 DNA sequence: TGTGCCAGCAGTGACTGGACCAGTCAAGAGACCCAGTACTTC.

A remark on this clone: Other DNA sequences in the sample encode the same CDR3. The chain carries TRBV6-1 and TRBJ1-5; D is undetermined. The germline V gene encodes CDR1 MNHNS and CDR2 SASEGT. The CDR3 loop spans 12 amino acids. The V end lost 3 bases, the J end lost 6 bases, and 6 bases lay between the germline ends. CDR3 loop: CASSEGSQPQHF. Written as DNA, the CDR3 is TGTGCCAGCAGTGAGGGGAGTCAGCCCCAGCATTTT.

The chain joins TRBV27 to TRBJ1-6; the D gene is possibly TRBD1 (5 bases). The CDR3 loop spans 15 amino acids. V lost 8 bases to trimming and J lost 9 bases, with 20 bases between them. Germline values: CDR1 MNHEY, CDR2 SMNVEV (reference sequence). The CDR3 DNA sequence: TGTGCCAGCGCTCTTCGGGCAGCGGGGGGTTCACCCCTCCACTTT. It encodes CASALRAAGGSPLHF.

The V gene is TRBV7-2, the J gene TRBJ1-2; TRBD1 agrees at 10 bases. The CDR3 length is 17 residues. V lost 5 bases to trimming and J lost 0 bases; unmatched junction nucleotides: 9. The germline V gene encodes CDR1 SGHTA and CDR2 FQGNSA. The CDR3 nucleotides read TGTGCCAGCAGCCGTCAGACAGGGGGCGCGTCTAACTATGGCTACACCTTC. It encodes CASSRQTGGASNYGYTF.

This chain connects TRBV6-5 to TRBJ1-3; D not resolved. V lost 2 bases and J 0 bases, leaving 11 bases between the germline ends. CDR1 is MNHEY and CDR2 is SVGAGI in the germline V gene. There are 16 residues in the CDR3. Here the CDR3 DNA reads TGTGCCAGCAGTTACGATCAGTTGAGCTCTGGAAACACCATATATTTT. Its protein product is CASSYDQLSSGNTIYF.

This rearrangement joins TRBV18 to TRBJ2-7; possible D gene TRBD1, 6 bases. Trimming removed 2 bases from V and 5 bases from J, with 22 bases in between. The CDR3 has 17 residues. The germline gives CDR1 KGHSH, CDR2 LQKENI. The CDR3: CASSPDRGTRGMNEQYF. CDR3 nucleotide sequence: TGTGCCAGCTCACCAGACCGAGGGACACGAGGGATGAACGAGCAGTACTTC.